This entry describes one T cell receptor beta chain. This clonotype was found a few times. It lacks a known antigen. No base quality information exists; no much larger clone differs at one position. This record belongs to a study of identical twins (dated by TCRdb to 2016 to 2018). Regarding the complete study: TCR alpha and beta repertoires from monozygotic twins, unrelated adults of various ages and cord blood were deep-sequenced to test whether fetal clonotypes persist. To rule out contamination, the twin experiments were replicated at different times with different library preparation protocols.

Libraries were made using 5' RACE. The listed sequencing device is Illumina HiSeq 2000. A universal primer binding site was added through template switching, and the final cDNA carried a unique molecular identifier so that TCR cDNA molecules could be counted accurately. First-strand cDNA for TCR alpha and beta chains was synthesized from specific primers in the conserved constant-segment region. Each cDNA library was double barcoded, with a SMART-Mk sample barcode plus Illumina barcodes, to control for contamination. TruSeq adapter sequences along with Illumina sample barcodes were introduced in two successive PCR steps. TCR alpha and beta cDNA libraries were sequenced on the Illumina HiSeq platform with custom primers. Turning to the authors' computational methods: Unique molecular identifiers were extracted from raw reads with MiGEC, and CDR3 positions were determined with MiXCR. For each individual, recombination models were inferred using an EM algorithm with the repgenHMM and IGoR tools. The tcR package in R was used for shared clonotype analysis, with sharing normalized by the product of cloneset sizes. Out-of-frame nonproductive sequences were analyzed to study raw recombination free of thymic and clonal selection effects. TCRdb passed the public sequencing reads through fastp at Q25 and MiXCR, retaining productive beta sequences. Each entry is one CDR3 protein sequence, shown with its most common DNA and genes. For this entry, the V and J calls and clone size follow TCRdb and not the study's own pipeline. The sample profile shows fewer than 650,000 distinct CDR3 sequences; under 8.5% of them were found once. The ten largest clonotypes hold over 1.5% of the sample.

The full study reports these points: Conclusions relied on cross-sectional statistical analysis, since the same donors could not be followed over many years. Recombination models systematically underestimated out-of-frame TCR alpha sharing in monozygotic twins but agreed with sharing between unrelated individuals. Excess twin sharing in beta out-of-frame sequences was weaker because fewer shared sequences lowered the signal-to-noise ratio. Compared with coincidental sharing between unrelated individuals, an excess of low generation-probability sequences was observed among out-of-frame TCR alpha sequences shared between twins. Abundant cord blood beta clonotypes had fewer insertions, young adult naive repertoires showed a similar but weaker trend, and memory repertoires showed no such trend. Invariant T cells such as MAIT and iNKT could partly confound zero-insertion analyses, although diverse VJ usage argued against such confounding for most clonotypes.

Reading the germline V gene gives CDR1 SGHDT and CDR2 YYEEEE. CDR3 length: 15 amino acids, cysteine to phenylalanine. This entry keeps only the CDR3 DNA: 45 bases, framed from base 1. Trimming accounts for 2 bases at V and 0 bases at J, while the number of junction bases matched to no gene is 3. Every donor in the study was a healthy Caucasian. Three pairs of female monozygotic twins, all aged 18 to 29 years, were included in the twin cohort. The RNA used for TCR libraries was isolated from peripheral blood mononuclear cells. These sequences were also reported in another study, on yellow fever vaccine responses in identical twins. The second source states: The T cell response to vaccination in identical twins was reported by the authors to appear partly convergent and partly personalized. The study precisely tracked vaccine-responding T cell clones in identical twins.

Material: PBMCs. The source is a woman aged 18-29 years in good health. This chain joins TRBV5-6 to TRBJ2-5, with 8 bases matching TRBD2. In nucleotides, the sequence is TGTGCCAGCAGCTTCGCGGGGGGCCACCAAGAGACCCAGTACTTC. Translated, it gives CASSFAGGHQETQYF. With the rest looked up from the reference TRBV5-6 and TRBJ2-5 genes rather than sequenced, the full variable domain is DAGVTQSPTHLIKTRGQQVTLRCSPKSGHDTVSWYQQALGQGPQFIFQYYEEEERQRGNFPDRFSGHQFPNYSSELNVNALLLGDSALYLCASSFAGGHQETQYFGPGTRLLVL.